Reported below is one TCR beta chain. The CDR3 contains 15 residues. V shed 5 bases and J shed 0 bases, with 11 bases lying between them. Germline assignment: CDR1 MNHEY and CDR2 SMNVEV (reference sequence). The sample originates from a study of blood T cell repertoires in COVID-19. Using immunoSEQ multiplex PCR, the repertoire was profiled, and TCRdb retains in-frame clones only, with some absent. The table lists about 240,000 clones, 87% of them singletons. The chain couples TRBV27 to TRBJ1-3; a weak D match, TRBD1 (6 bases). This receptor was obtained from a man in his sixties who had recovered from COVID-19. The sample taken for sequencing was peripheral blood. CDR3 in amino acids: CASSPLGGSGNTIYF. The DNA of the CDR3 is TGTGCCAGCAGTCCCCTAGGGGGCTCTGGAAACACCATATATTTT.